This T cell receptor beta chain emerged from a study of Graves' ophthalmopathy and Graves' hyperthyroidism. General observations from the study: Predictions made by the model for ophthalmopathy progression reached approximately 70% sensitivity and about 72% specificity. Among expanded thyroid clonotypes above 0.001 frequency, most also occurred in blood.

8.5 to 10 ml of fresh blood yielded the PBMCs by density gradient. The CDR3 totals 12 residues. Looked up from germline, CDR1 is LNHDA and CDR2 is SQIVND (reference sequence). Researchers took RNA transcripts and amplified TCR beta CDR3 regions from them. First-round RT-PCR with HTBI primers preceded a second-round multiplex PCR. Via MiXCR, TCRdb re-called the multiplex PCR reads, giving one row per CDR3 protein. The sample has 740,000 or so distinct CDR3 sequences; roughly 40% are singletons. Worth noting for this clonotype: Its antigen remains unknown. A read error may account for a junction end that differs from germline.

The sample taken for sequencing was peripheral blood. This rearrangement joins TRBV19 to TRBJ2-5; D not certain. The TCR was taken from an adult man with Graves' ophthalmopathy. This CDR3 is CASSADQETLYF. The CDR3 coding sequence is TGTGCCAGTAGTGCGGACCAAGAGACCCTGTACTTC.